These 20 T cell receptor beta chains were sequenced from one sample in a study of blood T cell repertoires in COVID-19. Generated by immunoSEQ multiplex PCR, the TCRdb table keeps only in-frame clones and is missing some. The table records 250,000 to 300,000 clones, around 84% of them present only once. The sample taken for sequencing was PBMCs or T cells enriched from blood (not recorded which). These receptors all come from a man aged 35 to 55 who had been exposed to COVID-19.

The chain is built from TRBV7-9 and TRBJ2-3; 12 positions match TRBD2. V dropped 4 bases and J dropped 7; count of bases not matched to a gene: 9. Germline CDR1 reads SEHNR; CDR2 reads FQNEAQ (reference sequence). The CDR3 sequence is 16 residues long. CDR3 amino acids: CASSSLTSGRRYTQYF. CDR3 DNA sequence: TGTGCCAGCAGCTCATTAACTAGCGGGAGGCGATATACGCAGTATTTT.

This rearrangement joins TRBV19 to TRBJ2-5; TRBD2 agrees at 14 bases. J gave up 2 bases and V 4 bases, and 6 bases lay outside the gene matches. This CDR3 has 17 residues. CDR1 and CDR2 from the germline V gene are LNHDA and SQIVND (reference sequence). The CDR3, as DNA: TGTGCCAGTAGTACCGGACTAGCGGGAGGACTGCAAGAGACCCAGTACTTC. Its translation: CASSTGLAGGLQETQYF.

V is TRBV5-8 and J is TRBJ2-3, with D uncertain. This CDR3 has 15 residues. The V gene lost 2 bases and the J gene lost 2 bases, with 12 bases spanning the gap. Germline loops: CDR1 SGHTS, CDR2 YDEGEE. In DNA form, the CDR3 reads TGTGCCAGCAGCTTAAGTGGGCAGATCACAGATACGCAGTATTTT. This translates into CASSLSGQITDTQYF.

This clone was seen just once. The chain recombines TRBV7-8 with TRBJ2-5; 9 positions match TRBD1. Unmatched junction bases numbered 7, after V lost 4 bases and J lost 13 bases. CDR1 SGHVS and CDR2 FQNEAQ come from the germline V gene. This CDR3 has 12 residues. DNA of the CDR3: TGTGCCAGCAGCTACCGAGGGGACAGGGTGTACTTC. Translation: CASSYRGDRVYF.

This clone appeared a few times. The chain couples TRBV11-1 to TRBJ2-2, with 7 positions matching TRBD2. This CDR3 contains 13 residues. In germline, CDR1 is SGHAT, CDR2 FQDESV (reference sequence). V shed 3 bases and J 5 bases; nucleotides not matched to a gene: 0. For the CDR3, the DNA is TGTGCCAGCAGCTTGCGGGGGACCGGGGAGCTGTTTTTT. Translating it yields CASSLRGTGELFF.

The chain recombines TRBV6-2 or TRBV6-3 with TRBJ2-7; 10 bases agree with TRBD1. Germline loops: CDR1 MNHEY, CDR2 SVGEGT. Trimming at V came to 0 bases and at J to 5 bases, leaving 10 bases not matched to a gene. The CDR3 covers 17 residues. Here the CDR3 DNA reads TGTGCCAGCAGTTACTCGATCGGGGGGACAGGGGTCAACGAGCAGTACTTC. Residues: CASSYSIGGTGVNEQYF.

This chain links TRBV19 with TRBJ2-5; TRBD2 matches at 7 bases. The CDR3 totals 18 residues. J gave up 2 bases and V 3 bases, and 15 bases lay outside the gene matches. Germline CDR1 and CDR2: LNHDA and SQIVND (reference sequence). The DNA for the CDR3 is TGTGCCAGTAGTATCTGGGGCCCGGGCGGGGGAAGTCAAGAGACCCAGTACTTC. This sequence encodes CASSIWGPGGGSQETQYF.

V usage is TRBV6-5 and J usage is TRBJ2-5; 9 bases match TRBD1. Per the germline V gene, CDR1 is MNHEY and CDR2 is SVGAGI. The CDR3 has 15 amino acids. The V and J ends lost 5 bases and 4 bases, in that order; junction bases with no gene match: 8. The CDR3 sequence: CASSIQQGARETQYF. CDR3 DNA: TGTGCCAGCAGTATCCAACAGGGGGCCCGAGAGACCCAGTACTTC.

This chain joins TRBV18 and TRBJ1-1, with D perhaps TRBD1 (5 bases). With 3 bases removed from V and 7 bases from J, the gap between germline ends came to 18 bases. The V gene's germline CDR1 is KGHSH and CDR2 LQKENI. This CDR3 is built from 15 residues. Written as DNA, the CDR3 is TGTGCCAGCTCACCTCAGGGTTCAGACTCTGGTGAAGCTTTCTTT. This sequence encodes CASSPQGSDSGEAFF.

CDR3 sequence reads: CASNRDRGPYNEQFF. The CDR3 coding sequence is TGTGCCAGCAACCGCGACAGGGGGCCCTACAATGAGCAGTTCTTC. The V and J genes are TRBV2 and TRBJ2-1; 10 bases are shared with TRBD1. V was clipped by 7 bases and J by 2 bases; unmatched bases: 5. CDR1 is SNHLY, CDR2 FYNNEI, per germline. This CDR3 comprises 15 residues. Using reference TRBV2 and TRBJ2-1 for the parts outside the CDR3, the full variable domain is EPEVTQTPSHQVTQMGQEVILRCVPISNHLYFYWYRQILGQKVEFLVSFYNNEISEKSEIFDDQFSVERPDGSNFTLKIRSTKLEDSAMYFCASNRDRGPYNEQFFGPGTRLTVL.

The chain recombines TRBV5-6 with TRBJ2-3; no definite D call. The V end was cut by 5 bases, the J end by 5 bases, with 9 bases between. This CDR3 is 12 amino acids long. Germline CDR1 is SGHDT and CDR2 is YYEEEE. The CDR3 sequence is CASRSHIDTQYF. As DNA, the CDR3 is TGTGCCAGCAGGTCACACATAGATACGCAGTATTTT.

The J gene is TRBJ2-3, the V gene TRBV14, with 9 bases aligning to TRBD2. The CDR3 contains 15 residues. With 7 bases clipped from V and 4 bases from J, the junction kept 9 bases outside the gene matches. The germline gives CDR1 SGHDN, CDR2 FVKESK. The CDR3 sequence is CASKTGTSMADTQYF. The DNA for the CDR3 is TGTGCCAGCAAGACCGGGACTAGCATGGCAGATACGCAGTATTTT.

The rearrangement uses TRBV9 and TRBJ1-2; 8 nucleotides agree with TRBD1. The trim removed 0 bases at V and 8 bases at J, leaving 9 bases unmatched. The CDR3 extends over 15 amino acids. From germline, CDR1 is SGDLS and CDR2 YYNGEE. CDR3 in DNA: TGTGCCAGCAGCGTAGCAGGGGGCGGTCGGAGCGGCTACACCTTC. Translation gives CASSVAGGGRSGYTF.

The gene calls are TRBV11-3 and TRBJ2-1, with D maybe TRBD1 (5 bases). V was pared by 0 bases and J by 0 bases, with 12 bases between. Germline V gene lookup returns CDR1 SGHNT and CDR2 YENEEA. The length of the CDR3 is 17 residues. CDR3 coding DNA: TGTGCCAGCAGCTTAGATTCCGCAGGGATCTCCTACAATGAGCAGTTCTTC. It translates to CASSLDSAGISYNEQFF.

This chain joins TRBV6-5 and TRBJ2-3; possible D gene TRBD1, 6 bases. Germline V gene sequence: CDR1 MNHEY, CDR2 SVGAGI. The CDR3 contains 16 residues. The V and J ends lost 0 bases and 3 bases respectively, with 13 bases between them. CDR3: CASSYSTFTGTDTQYF. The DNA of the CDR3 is TGTGCCAGCAGTTACTCGACCTTCACAGGGACAGATACGCAGTATTTT.

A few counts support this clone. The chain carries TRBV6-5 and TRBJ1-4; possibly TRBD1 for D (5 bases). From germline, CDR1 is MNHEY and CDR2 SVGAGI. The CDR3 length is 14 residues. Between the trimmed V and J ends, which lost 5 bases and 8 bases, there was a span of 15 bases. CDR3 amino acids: CASSQDVWGEKLFF. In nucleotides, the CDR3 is TGTGCCAGCAGTCAGGACGTCTGGGGCGAAAAACTGTTTTTT.

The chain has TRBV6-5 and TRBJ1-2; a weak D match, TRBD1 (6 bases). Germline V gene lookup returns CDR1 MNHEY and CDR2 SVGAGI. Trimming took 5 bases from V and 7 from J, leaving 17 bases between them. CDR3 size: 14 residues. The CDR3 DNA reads TGTGCCAGCAGTCCCCCGGGGGGGGCGCTTGGCTACACCTTC. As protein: CASSPPGGALGYTF.

The CDR3 DNA is TGTGCCAGCTCACCTCGAGGGTTCCAAGAGACCCAGTACTTC. Protein sequence: CASSPRGFQETQYF. V usage is TRBV18 and J usage is TRBJ2-5, with a tentative D call TRBD2 (5 bases). V shed 3 bases and J shed 1 base, with 9 bases lying between them. Germline V CDR1 and CDR2: KGHSH, LQKENI. The CDR3 length is 14 residues.

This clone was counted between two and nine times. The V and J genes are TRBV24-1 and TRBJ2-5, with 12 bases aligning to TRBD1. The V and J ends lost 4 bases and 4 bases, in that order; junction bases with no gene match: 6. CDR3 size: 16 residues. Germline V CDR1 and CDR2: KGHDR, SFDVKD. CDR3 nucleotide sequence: TGTGCCACCAGTGAGGGGACAGGGGGCGCGGGAGAGACCCAGTACTTC. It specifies CATSEGTGGAGETQYF.

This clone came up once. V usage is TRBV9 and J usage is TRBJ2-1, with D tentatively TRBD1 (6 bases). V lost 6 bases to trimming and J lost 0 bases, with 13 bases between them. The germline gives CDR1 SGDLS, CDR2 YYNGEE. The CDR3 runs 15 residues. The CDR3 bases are TGTGCCAGCAATGGGGGCCCAAGCTCCTACAATGAGCAGTTCTTC. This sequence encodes CASNGGPSSYNEQFF.